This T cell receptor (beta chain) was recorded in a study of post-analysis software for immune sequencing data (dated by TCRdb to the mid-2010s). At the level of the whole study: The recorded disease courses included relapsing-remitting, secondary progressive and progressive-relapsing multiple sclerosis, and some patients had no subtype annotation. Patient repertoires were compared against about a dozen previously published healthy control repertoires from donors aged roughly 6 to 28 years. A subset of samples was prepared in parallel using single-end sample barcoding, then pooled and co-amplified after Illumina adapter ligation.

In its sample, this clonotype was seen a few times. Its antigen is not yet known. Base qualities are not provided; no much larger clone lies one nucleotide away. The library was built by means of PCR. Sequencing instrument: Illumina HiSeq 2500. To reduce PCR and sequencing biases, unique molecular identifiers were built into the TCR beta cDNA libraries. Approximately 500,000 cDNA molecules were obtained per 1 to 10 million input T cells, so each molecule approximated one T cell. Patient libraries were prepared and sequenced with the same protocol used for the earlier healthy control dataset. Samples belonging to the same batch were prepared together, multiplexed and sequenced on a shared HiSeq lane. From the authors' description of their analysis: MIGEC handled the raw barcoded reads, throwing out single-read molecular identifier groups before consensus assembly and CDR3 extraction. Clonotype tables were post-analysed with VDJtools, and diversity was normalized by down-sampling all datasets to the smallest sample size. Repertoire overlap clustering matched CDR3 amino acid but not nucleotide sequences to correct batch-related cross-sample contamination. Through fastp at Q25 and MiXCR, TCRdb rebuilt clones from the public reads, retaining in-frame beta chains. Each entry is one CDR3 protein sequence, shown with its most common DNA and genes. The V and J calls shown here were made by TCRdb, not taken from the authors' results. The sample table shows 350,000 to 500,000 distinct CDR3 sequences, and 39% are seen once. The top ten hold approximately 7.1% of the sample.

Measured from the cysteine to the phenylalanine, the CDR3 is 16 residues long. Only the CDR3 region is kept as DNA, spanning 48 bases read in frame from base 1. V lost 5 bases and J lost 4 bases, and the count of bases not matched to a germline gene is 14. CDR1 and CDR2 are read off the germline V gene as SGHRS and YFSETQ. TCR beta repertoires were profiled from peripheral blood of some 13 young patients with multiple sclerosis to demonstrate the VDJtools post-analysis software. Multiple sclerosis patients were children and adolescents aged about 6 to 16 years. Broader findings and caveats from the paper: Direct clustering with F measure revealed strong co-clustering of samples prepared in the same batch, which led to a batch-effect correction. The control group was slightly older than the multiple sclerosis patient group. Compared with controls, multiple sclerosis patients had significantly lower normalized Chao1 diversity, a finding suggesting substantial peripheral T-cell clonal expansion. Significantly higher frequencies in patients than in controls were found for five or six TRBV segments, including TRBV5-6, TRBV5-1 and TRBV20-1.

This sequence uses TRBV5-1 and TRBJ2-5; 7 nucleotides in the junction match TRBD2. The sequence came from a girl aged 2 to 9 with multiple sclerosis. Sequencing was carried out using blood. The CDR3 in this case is CASREGRTGGAETQYF. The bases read TGCGCCAGCAGGGAGGGACGGACGGGAGGAGCAGAGACCCAGTACTTC.